The T cell receptor (beta chain) described here comes from a study of cytomegalovirus exposure and HLA in healthy donors (dated by TCRdb to the late 2010s). With respect to the entire study: An earlier analysis of approximately 590 of the donors reported 276 Gb of sequence data and some 120 million unique TCR beta sequences from 150 million to 200 million T cells. On average, about 200,000 unique TCR beta nucleotide sequences were sequenced per donor among a few hundred genotyped donors of the cohort, with 15% to 20% of those sequences being non-productive. Among the roughly 370 genotyped donors, 75% to 90% belonged to the genetic ancestry cluster associated with self-reported Caucasian donors. Rather than drawing on any new phenotypic data, the later analysis identified candidate immune exposures from TCR beta sequences and the way those sequences occurred across donors. Typing coverage differed by locus: A, B, C, DRB1 and DQB1 were typed in about 629-640 donors, DQA1 in about 560, DPA1 in 600 to 610, and DPB1 in 400 to 490. The T cell repertoires of under 750 subjects were profiled by immunosequencing and related to cytomegalovirus serostatus. In a later genetic analysis, genome-wide SNP genotypes for about three fifths of the roughly 670 donors were used, and that subset was treated as a discovery cohort. The study aimed to test whether cataloging public T cell receptors could reveal signatures of past pathogen exposure. An earlier analysis of about 620 of the donors applied high-throughput TCR beta sequencing to assess whether each TCR beta V gene segment acted as functional or pseudogenic. All discovery cohort repertoires had been generated using a single sequencing platform. Donor age, sex, ethnicity and CMV serostatus were collected together with the repertoire data. Besides the first cohort of around 670 subjects, a separate validation cohort made up of roughly 130 different subjects was used. In a later analysis, previously published TCR beta repertoires from several hundred donors were re-analyzed and high-resolution HLA genotyping was added so that TCR occurrence patterns could be studied. Roughly 5 DR-DQ haplotypes were treated as single units for association and clustering because of strong linkage in the cohort. HLA typing included class I and class II loci at four-digit resolution. About 280 gigabases of sequencing data and some 85 million unique TCR sequences were included in an early release covering roughly 700 HLA-typed donors. To predict cytomegalovirus infection status, the study brought together high-throughput TCR immunosequencing, statistical association of individual TCRs with disease status, and machine learning.

The method was the immunoSEQ multiplex PCR assay. A mixture of 60 forward primers for TCR Vbeta segments and 13 reverse primers for TCR Jbeta segments was used in the multiplex PCR. The CDR3 region of rearranged TCR beta genes was amplified from genomic DNA with a multiplex PCR assay. On the Illumina HiSeq System, the amplified TCR beta libraries were sequenced as 87-base-pair reads. For the original study's pipeline: In a later analysis, roughly 80 million unique TCR beta chains were counted across the approximately 620 repertoires, and roughly 10 million of these chains were shared by at least two donors. A nearest-neighbor algorithm error-corrected the raw reads and collapsed the reads into unique sequences, merging closely related sequences to remove PCR and sequencing errors. To assign V, D and J gene segments, CDR3 sequences were aligned to IMGT reference sequences. For a sequence to be retained, at least a six-nucleotide match to both a V gene segment and a J gene segment was required. A rearrangement was called productive if the CDR3 had no stop codons and remained in frame with V and J, and every other rearrangement was called non-productive. Following IMGT convention, CDR3 was defined as the stretch from the second conserved V-encoded cysteine to the conserved J-encoded phenylalanine. In an earlier analysis of around 640 of the donors, sequences lacking an unambiguous match to a single V gene segment were excluded. In an earlier analysis of more than 500 of the donors, a V segment was called functional when productive rearrangements were above 56.7%, and segregating when the standard deviation between donors exceeded 5%. A statistical classification framework was developed to diagnose cytomegalovirus status using the catalog of TCR beta chain sequences. In a later analysis, V and J genes were assigned by comparing TCR nucleotide sequences against IMGT/GENE-DB human TR gene sequences. A later analysis assigned CDR3 sequences and most-parsimonious VDJ recombination scenarios with the TCRdist pipeline. A later analysis defined each TCR beta chain by its CDR3 amino acid sequence plus V-gene family, and excluded reads lacking a unique V-gene family. As a way to deal with suspected cross-contamination and a sequencing artifact, a later analysis dropped nearly 600 nucleotide sequences that were highly shared and had low generation probability. For each public chain, a later analysis derived a clonal expansion index from normalized ranks of inferred template counts within each repertoire. Generation probabilities in a later analysis came from a VDJ recombination model fitted to out-of-frame rearrangements, and those results were checked against IGoR. In a later analysis, TCR-TCR, TCR-HLA and TCR-CMV co-occurrence was scored with hypergeometric tests, and a repertoire-size bias correction was applied to TCR pairs. A later analysis estimated false discovery rates by permuting HLA or CMV assignments 20 times. In a later analysis, co-occurring TCRs were grouped using DBSCAN, and TCRdist sequence similarity was added for clustering within HLA-allele-positive subsets. Co-occurrence clustering excluded repertoires with fewer than 30,000 or more than 120,000 public chains, plus five with anomalous nucleotide sharing. TCRdb's version of the immuneACCESS table is confined to in-frame rearrangements and falls short of the full clone set. An unresolved V gene accounts for under half of the shortfall where checked; the remainder is of unknown origin. The V and J calls and the clone size are those of that table, but D and trimming were determined from the DNA. The sample data list fewer than 100,000 clones, and less than 70% of these were observed just once. 1.2% of the sample is taken by the ten largest.

In total, approximately 610 healthy bone marrow donors made up the cohort. At the time of sampling, all cohort members were nominally healthy, though unrecorded immune exposures were likely present. The donor tested CMV seronegative, placing the donor among the 350 or so seronegative members of the cohort. Each donor provided a peripheral blood sample, and peripheral blood mononuclear cells were used for TCR beta sequencing. Genomic DNA extraction from the blood cell samples was performed with the Qiagen DNeasy Blood Extraction Kit. Points the paper makes about the study in general: A few of the identified cytomegalovirus-associated TCR beta chains were confirmed in vitro to be specific for cytomegalovirus antigens. The sequencing pipeline was judged likely to have produced a cluster of highly shared sequence variants as a technical artifact. The 87-base-pair reads could not distinguish some IMGT-functional V segments, including TRBV6-2 and TRBV6-3, so those segments were excluded. In an earlier analysis of over 550 of the donors, most TCR beta V segments were observed in productive rearrangements about 87% or about 30% of the time, broadly matching IMGT annotations. An association between a missense DCLRE1C variant and V-gene and J-gene trimming of TCR beta chains was found in a later genetic analysis and replicated in an independent cohort. In a later analysis, HLA-associated TCR beta chains were found to be more clonally expanded and to have lower generation probabilities than equally common non-associated chains. The presence/absence analyses assumed that sequencing depth was roughly uniform across donors, and that assumption may not be true. A further reported finding was that TCR beta sequences accurately predicted the HLA-A and HLA-B alleles for most subjects in the first cohort. Because counts were too low, seventeen rarely observed V segments, including chromosome 9 orphons, were excluded from the earlier analysis of 587 of the donors. The authors suggested that the approach could potentially be generalized to other disease states and immunological phenotypes. In this cohort, only TCR beta chains were sequenced, and detectable features were limited by the absence of alpha or paired-chain data. Because some donors lacked HLA typing at each locus, the association tests relied only on the typed subset. According to a later analysis, most CMV-associated TCR beta chains appeared to be HLA-restricted, and the HLA associations seemed to be driven largely by CMV exposure. The classifier was reported to diagnose cytomegalovirus status with high specificity and sensitivity in both the original and validation cohorts. While some public TCRs were present in many individuals, most TCR sequences turned up only very rarely across donors. For the cohort, immune exposure information was limited to CMV serostatus. A later analysis reported that several top co-occurrence clusters appeared linked to parvovirus B19, influenza, CMV and Epstein-Barr virus. A later genetic analysis reported fewer N-insertions in productive TCRs among donors in an Asian-associated ancestry cluster than the approximately 670-donor mean. Specific HLA alleles were associated with 16,951 TCR beta sequences at a false discovery rate of 0.05 in a later analysis. Assigning TCR associations to individual alleles was difficult when HLA alleles, especially DR and DQ, strongly co-occurred. A total of roughly 160 TCR beta chains were listed by the study as associated with cytomegalovirus. Linkage disequilibrium might explain the correlated functional status among segregating V segments, but an unknown experimental factor could not be ruled out. A later analysis found that TCR association rates varied across HLA loci, with DRB1 alleles showing the most associated TCRs and HLA-C alleles the fewest.

CDR1 and CDR2 were assigned from the germline V gene as MGHRA and YSYEKL. Compared with germline, V lacks 0 bases and J lacks 2 bases; bases without a gene match: 7. Spanning cysteine to phenylalanine, the CDR3 consists of 18 amino acids. The CDR3 DNA has 54 bases and is translated from base 1. Turning to this clone: Its antigen remains undetermined. Base qualities are not recorded, but no much larger clone differs from it by a single base.

The rearranged chain carries TRBV4-1 and TRBJ1-6; the central 7 bases match TRBD1. Sequencing was carried out using PBMCs. This TCR was recovered from a female donor in good health and CMV-seronegative. This receptor carries the CDR3 CASSQEPTGETYNSPLHF. The sequenced DNA is TGCGCCAGCAGCCAAGAACCCACAGGGGAAACCTATAATTCACCCCTCCACTTT.